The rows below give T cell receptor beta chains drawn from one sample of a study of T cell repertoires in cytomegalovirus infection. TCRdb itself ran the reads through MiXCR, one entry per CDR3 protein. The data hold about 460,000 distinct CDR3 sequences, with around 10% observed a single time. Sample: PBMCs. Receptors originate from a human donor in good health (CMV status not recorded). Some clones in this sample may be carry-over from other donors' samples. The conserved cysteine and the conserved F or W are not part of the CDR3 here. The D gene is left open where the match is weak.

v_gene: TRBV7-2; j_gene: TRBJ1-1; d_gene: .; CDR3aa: ASSLYGRDTEAF
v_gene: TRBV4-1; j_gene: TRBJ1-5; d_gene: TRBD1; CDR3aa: ASSQDMTGEGNQPQH
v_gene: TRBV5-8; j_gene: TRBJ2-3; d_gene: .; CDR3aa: ASSLAAGTDTQY
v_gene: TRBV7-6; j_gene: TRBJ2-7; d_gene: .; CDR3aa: ASSPEGDFEISSYEQY
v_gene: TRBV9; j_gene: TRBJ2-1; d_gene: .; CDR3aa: ASSPRTAGTYNEQF
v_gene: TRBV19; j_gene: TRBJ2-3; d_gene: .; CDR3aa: ASSILGLSTDTQY
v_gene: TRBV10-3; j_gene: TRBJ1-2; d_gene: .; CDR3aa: AISEKEDYGYT
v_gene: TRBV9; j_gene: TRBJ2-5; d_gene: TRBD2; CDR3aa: ASSASGVAETQY
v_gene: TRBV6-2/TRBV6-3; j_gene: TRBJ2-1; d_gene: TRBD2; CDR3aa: ASSPGGGAGGGNEQF
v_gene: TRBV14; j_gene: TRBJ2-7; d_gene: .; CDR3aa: ASSQDLGGYEQY
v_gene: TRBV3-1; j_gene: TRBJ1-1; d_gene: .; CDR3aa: ASSQDLRYTEAF
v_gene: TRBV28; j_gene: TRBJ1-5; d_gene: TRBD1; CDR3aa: ASSGSQGAPDQPQH
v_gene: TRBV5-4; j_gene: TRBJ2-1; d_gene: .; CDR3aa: ASSLNGPSYNEQF
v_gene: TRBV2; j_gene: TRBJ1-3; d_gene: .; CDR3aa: ASSAETGNTIY
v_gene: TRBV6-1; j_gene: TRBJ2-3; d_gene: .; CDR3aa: ASRAQGSPDTQY
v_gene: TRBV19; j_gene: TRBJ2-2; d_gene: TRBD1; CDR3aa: ASSSTGGLSNTGELF
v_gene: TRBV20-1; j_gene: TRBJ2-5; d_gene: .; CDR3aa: SARSLGSQETQY
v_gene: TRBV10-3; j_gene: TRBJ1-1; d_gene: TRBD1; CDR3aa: AISATGVNTEAF
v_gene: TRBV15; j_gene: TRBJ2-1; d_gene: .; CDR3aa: ATSPAEKNNEQF
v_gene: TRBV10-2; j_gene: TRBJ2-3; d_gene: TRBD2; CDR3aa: ASFGHGTSDTQY
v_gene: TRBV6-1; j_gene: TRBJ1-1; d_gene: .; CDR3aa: ASMETELNTEAF
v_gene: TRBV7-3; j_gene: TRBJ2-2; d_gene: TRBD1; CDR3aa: ASRQGAGTGELF
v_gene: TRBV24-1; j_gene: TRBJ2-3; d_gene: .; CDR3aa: ATSDLYGFSTDTQY
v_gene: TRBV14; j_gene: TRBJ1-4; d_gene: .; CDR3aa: ASSYGFWDEKLF
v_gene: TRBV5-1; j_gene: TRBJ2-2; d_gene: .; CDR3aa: ASSLDSFTGELF
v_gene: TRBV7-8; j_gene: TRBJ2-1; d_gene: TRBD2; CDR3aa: ASSLGLAGGDGEQF
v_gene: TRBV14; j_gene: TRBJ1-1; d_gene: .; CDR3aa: ASSQETANTEAF
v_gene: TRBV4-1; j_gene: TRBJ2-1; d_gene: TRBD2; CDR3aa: ASSSRLAESYNEQF
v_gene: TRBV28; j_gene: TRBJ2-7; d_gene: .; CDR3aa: ASSPDLWWVDEQY
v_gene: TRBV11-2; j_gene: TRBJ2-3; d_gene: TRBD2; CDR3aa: ASSWRGAKDTQY
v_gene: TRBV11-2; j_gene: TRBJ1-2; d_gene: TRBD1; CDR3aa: ASSALRTGYGYT
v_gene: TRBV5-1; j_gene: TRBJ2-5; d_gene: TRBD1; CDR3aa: ASSSTGAKTTQY
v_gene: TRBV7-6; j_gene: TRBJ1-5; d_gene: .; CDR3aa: ASSLTPPGRRGNQPQH
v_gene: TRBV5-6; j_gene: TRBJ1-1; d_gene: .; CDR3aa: ASSFPGLAGEAF
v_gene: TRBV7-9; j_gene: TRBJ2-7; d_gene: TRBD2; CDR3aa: ASQASGGSYEQY
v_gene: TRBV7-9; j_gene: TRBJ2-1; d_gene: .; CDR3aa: ASSPLPDEQF
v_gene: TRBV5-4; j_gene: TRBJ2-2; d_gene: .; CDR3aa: ASSTRTLNTGELF
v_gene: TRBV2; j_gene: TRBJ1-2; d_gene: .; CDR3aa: ASSEVSGRGYGYT
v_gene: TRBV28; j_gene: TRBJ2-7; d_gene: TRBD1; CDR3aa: ASRLGTGGSYEQY
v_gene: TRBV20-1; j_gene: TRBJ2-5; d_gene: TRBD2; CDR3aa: SAGGLAGGPQETQY
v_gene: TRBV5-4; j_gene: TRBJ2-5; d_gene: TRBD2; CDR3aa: ASSLTASGAETQY
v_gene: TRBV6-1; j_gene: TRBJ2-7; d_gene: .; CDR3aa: ASSDGGRTYEQY
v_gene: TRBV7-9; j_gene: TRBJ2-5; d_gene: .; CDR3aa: ASSFSRTGGETQY
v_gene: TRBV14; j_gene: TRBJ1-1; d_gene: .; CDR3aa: ASSQDWQYLGYTEAF
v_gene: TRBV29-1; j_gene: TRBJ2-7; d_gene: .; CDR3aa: SVEDRAGYEQY